Reported below is one T cell receptor beta chain. Its specificity is not known. CDR1 and CDR2 from the germline V gene are SEHNR and FQNEAQ (reference sequence). V lost 3 bases and J lost 8; bases outside the gene matches: 9. The CDR3 spans 14 residues. Profiled with immunoSEQ multiplex PCR; TCRdb holds only in-frame clones, not every one. Among about 72,000 clones listed, about 90% were seen once. This record belongs to a study of OX40 agonist ivuxolimab in advanced cancers. The timepoints at which blood was sampled were baseline, cycle 4 day 1, and cycle 7 day 1. Broader study findings: Dose levels from 0.1 to 3.0 mg/kg saw CD4+ and CD8+ blood T cells expand clonally by week 6. Certain nonresponding patients likewise had low normalized T-cell clonal expansion.

This specimen consisted of CD4+ or CD8+ T cells sorted from blood, obtained in a trial of the OX40 agonist ivuxolimab. The chain is built from TRBV7-9 and TRBJ1-2; 7 bases map to TRBD1. The clonotype originates from an adult with an advanced solid tumor such as melanoma, head and neck, liver or kidney cancer. The CDR3 loop reads CASSFRDSRLGYTF. The CDR3 DNA sequence: TGTGCCAGCAGCTTCAGGGACAGCCGCCTAGGCTACACCTTC.